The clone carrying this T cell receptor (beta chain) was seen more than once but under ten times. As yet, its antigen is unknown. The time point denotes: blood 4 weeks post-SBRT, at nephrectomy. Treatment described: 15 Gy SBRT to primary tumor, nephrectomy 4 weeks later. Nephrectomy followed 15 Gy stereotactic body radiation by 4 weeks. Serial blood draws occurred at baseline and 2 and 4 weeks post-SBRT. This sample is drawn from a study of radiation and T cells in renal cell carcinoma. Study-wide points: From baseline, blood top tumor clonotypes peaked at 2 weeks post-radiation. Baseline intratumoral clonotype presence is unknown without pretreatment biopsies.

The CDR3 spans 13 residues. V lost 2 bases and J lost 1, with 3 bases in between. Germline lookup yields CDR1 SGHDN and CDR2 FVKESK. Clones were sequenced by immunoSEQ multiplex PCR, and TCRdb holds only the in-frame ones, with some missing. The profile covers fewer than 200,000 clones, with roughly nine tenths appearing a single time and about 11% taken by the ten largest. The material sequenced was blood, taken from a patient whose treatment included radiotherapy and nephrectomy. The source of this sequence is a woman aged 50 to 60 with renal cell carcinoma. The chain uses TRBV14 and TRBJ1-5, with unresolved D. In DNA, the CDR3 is TGTGCCAGCAGCCAACTAAGCAATCAGCCCCAGCATTTT. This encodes CASSQLSNQPQHF.